Each of the 29 T cell receptor beta chains below was sequenced from the same sample in a study of blood T cell repertoires in COVID-19. TCRdb keeps only in-frame clones here, not all; method: immunoSEQ multiplex PCR. The data show some 350,000 clones, around nine tenths seen once. Sequences were obtained from peripheral blood. These receptors all stem from a woman under 30 who had recovered from COVID-19.

This clone has a handful of counts. The V and J genes are TRBV24-1 and TRBJ2-1; D unresolved. CDR3 length: 13 amino acids. Looked up from germline, CDR1 is KGHDR and CDR2 is SFDVKD. Trimming pared 3 bases from V and 6 bases from J, leaving 8 bases between. The CDR3 coding sequence is TGTGCCACCAGTGATCCTGACTCCAATGAGCAGTTCTTC. Amino acids: CATSDPDSNEQFF.

This clone showed up just once. The V call is TRBV4-3, the J call TRBJ2-1; D might be TRBD2 (5 bases). Per germline, CDR1 LGHNA and CDR2 YSLEER. V lost 0 bases and J 0 bases, leaving 15 bases between the germline ends. There are 18 residues in the CDR3. This CDR3 is CASSQERTLARSYNEQFF. The CDR3, as DNA: TGCGCCAGCAGCCAAGAACGAACGCTAGCTCGCTCCTACAATGAGCAGTTCTTC.

This clone was seen a single time. CDR3 in amino acids: CSVGDTKLTNYGYTF. The CDR3 nucleotides read TGCAGCGTTGGGGACACAAAGCTAACAAACTATGGCTACACCTTC. J is TRBJ1-2 and V is TRBV29-1; a weak D match, TRBD1 (6 bases). Germline loops: CDR1 SQVTM, CDR2 ANQGSEA. This CDR3 region has 15 residues. The V end was cut by 4 bases, the J end by 2 bases, with 17 bases between.

The genes are TRBV5-1 and TRBJ2-1; 12 nucleotides align to TRBD1. In germline, CDR1 is SGHRS, CDR2 YFSETQ. The V gene end was trimmed by 7 bases and the J gene end by 6 bases; junction bases not matched to a gene: 8. The CDR3 spans 15 residues. The CDR3 bases are TGCGCCAGCGCCAAGGGACAGGGGGCCGGCAATGAGCAGTTCTTC. It is translated as CASAKGQGAGNEQFF.

V and J are TRBV11-3 and TRBJ2-5; 9 bases map to TRBD1. The ends lost 5 bases at V and 3 bases at J; junction bases unmatched: 4. CDR1 is SGHNT and CDR2 is YENEEA in the germline V gene. This CDR3 has 14 amino acids. The CDR3 DNA sequence: TGTGCCAGCAGCAACAGACAGGGGGAAGAGACCCAGTACTTC. Amino acids: CASSNRQGEETQYF.

The rearrangement links TRBV4-1 to TRBJ2-3; a possible D gene is TRBD2 (6 bases). The CDR3 is 15 amino acids. The V and J ends lost 6 bases and 4 bases respectively, with 17 bases between them. Germline CDR1 and CDR2: MGHRA and YSYEKL. CDR3 DNA: TGCGCCAGCAGGAAAGGCGGGATTTTCGCAGATACGCAGTATTTT. This gives the protein CASRKGGIFADTQYF.

The chain links TRBV28 to TRBJ1-1, with D possibly being TRBD1 (6 bases). CDR3 length: 17 amino acids. Germline CDR1 reads MDHEN; CDR2 reads SYDVKM. Trimming stripped 2 bases from V and 4 bases from J, with 20 bases between. The CDR3 coding sequence is TGTGCCAGCAGTTTAGTTGCAGGGGCGCGAAAGGTCACTGAAGCTTTCTTT. It yields the protein CASSLVAGARKVTEAFF.

The chain recombines TRBV19 with TRBJ2-3; 9 nucleotides match TRBD1. Trimming at V came to 4 bases and at J to 0 bases, leaving 5 bases not matched to a gene. Per germline, CDR1 LNHDA and CDR2 SQIVND (reference sequence). This CDR3 region has 16 residues. The CDR3 DNA reads as TGTGCCAGTAGTACGGGGACAGGGTACAGCACAGATACGCAGTATTTT. Protein product: CASSTGTGYSTDTQYF.

CDR3 nucleotides: TGTGCCAGCAGCTTAGAACGGGAGGTTCCACGGTTAGGGCAGTTCTTC. Its protein is CASSLEREVPRLGQFF. This chain connects TRBV11-3 to TRBJ2-1; 7 bases line up with TRBD2. This CDR3 is 16 amino acids long. V lost 0 bases and J lost 12; bases outside the gene matches: 14. The germline gives CDR1 SGHNT, CDR2 YENEEA. The complete variable domain, with remaining parts taken from reference TRBV11-3 and TRBJ2-1, reads EAGVVQSPRYKIIEKKQPVAFWCNPISGHNTLYWYLQNLGQGPELLIRYENEEAVDDSQLPKDRFSAERLKGVDSTLKIQPAELGDSAVYLCASSLEREVPRLGQFFGPGTRLTVL.

The V gene is TRBV9, the J gene TRBJ2-3, with 9 nucleotides matching TRBD2. With V trimmed by 0 bases and J by 3 bases, 8 bases remained unmatched. This CDR3 spans 17 amino acids. Germline V gene lookup returns CDR1 SGDLS and CDR2 YYNGEE. CDR3 in DNA: TGTGCCAGCAGCGTAGAGGCGGGAGGGCTGTCAACAGATACGCAGTATTTT. This translates into CASSVEAGGLSTDTQYF.

CDR3 in amino acids: CASSLRTDSGNTIYF. The CDR3 DNA follows: TGTGCCAGCAGCTTACGGACTGACTCTGGAAACACCATATATTTT. The V and J genes are TRBV11-2 and TRBJ1-3, with unresolved D. CDR1 SGHAT and CDR2 FQNNGV come from the germline V gene. V lost 2 bases and J lost 0, with 8 bases in between. This CDR3 has 15 amino acids.

The chain links TRBV29-1 to TRBJ2-1; 11 bases are shared with TRBD2. Per the germline V gene, CDR1 is SQVTM and CDR2 is ANQGSEA. The V gene end was trimmed by 5 bases and the J gene end by 0 bases; junction bases not matched to a gene: 3. This CDR3 has 15 amino acids. Written as DNA, the CDR3 is TGCAGCGTTCTGGGACTAGCGGACTCCTACAATGAGCAGTTCTTC. Translating it yields CSVLGLADSYNEQFF.

V usage is TRBV2 and J usage is TRBJ2-7, with 7 bases lining up with TRBD1. CDR1 and CDR2 (germline): SNHLY, FYNNEI. There are 12 residues in the CDR3. V dropped 10 bases and J dropped 3; count of bases not matched to a gene: 6. In DNA form, the CDR3 reads TGTGCCACGGGACAGACCCTCTACGAGCAGTACGTC. It yields the protein CATGQTLYEQYV.

For the CDR3, the DNA is TGTGCCAGCAGCGTAGTGGCGGGAGATTTGAATGAGCAGTTCTTC. Encoded protein: CASSVVAGDLNEQFF. The chain combines TRBV9 with TRBJ2-1; TRBD2 agrees at 7 bases. Losses at the gene ends were 0 bases for V and 7 bases for J; bases not matched to a gene: 7. Germline lookup yields CDR1 SGDLS and CDR2 YYNGEE. The length of the CDR3 is 15 residues.

The genes are TRBV6-5 and TRBJ1-2; weak D call: TRBD1 (6 bases). The CDR3 consists of 14 residues. Germline V gene data show CDR1 as MNHEY and CDR2 as SVGAGI. Trimming left V 7 bases short and J 5 bases short, with 17 bases between. CDR3 sequence (DNA): TGTGCCAGCATATCCGTTCCTAGGGGGTATGGCTACACCTTC. Protein product: CASISVPRGYGYTF.

The chain recombines TRBV9 with TRBJ2-7; 11 nucleotides match TRBD2. The CDR3 runs 14 residues. The germline V gene has CDR1 SGDLS and CDR2 YYNGEE. V gave up 4 bases and J gave up 3 bases; unmatched junction bases: 3. CDR3 amino acids: CASSPGTSGYEQYV. DNA of the CDR3: TGTGCCAGCAGCCCCGGGACTAGCGGCTACGAGCAGTACGTC.

The rearrangement joins TRBV30 to TRBJ1-1; tentatively, D is TRBD1 (6 bases). V lost 2 bases and J lost 7, with 14 bases in between. Germline V gene lookup returns CDR1 GTSNPN and CDR2 SVGIG (reference sequence). The CDR3 loop spans 13 amino acids. The CDR3 loop is CAWSRGQIDEAFF. In nucleotides, the CDR3 is TGTGCCTGGAGTAGAGGACAGATTGATGAAGCTTTCTTT.

This clone has more than one count but fewer than ten. The rearrangement links TRBV7-9 to TRBJ2-1; 9 nucleotides match TRBD2. CDR3 length equals 15 residues. J was trimmed by 9 bases and V by 3 bases; bases with no gene match: 9. Germline CDR1 and CDR2: SEHNR and FQNEAQ (reference sequence). CDR3 loop: CASSLKRGARVEQFF. The DNA for the CDR3 is TGTGCCAGCAGCTTGAAGCGGGGGGCACGGGTTGAGCAGTTCTTC. The whole variable domain, filled in from reference TRBV7-9 and TRBJ2-1, reads DTGVSQNPRHKITKRGQNVTFRCDPISEHNRLYWYRQTLGQGPEFLTYFQNEAQLEKSRLLSDRFSAERPKGSFSTLEIQRTEQGDSAMYLCASSLKRGARVEQFFGPGTRLTVL.

V and J are TRBV11-2 and TRBJ2-2; D remains ambiguous. Germline CDR1 is SGHAT and CDR2 is FQNNGV. CDR3 length equals 13 residues. With 6 bases removed from V and 8 bases from J, the gap between germline ends came to 13 bases. CDR3 sequence reads: CASRPTPRGELFF. CDR3 DNA sequence: TGTGCCAGCAGACCTACCCCCCGAGGGGAGCTGTTTTTT.

This clone came up once. For the CDR3, the DNA is TGTGCCAGCAGCCACAGAAGGGACAGGCCCTCCGGTGAAGCTTTCTTT. It encodes CASSHRRDRPSGEAFF. This chain uses TRBV7-9 with TRBJ1-1, with 8 bases aligning to TRBD1. The V segment lost 5 bases and the J segment 7 bases; nucleotides outside the gene matches: 15. CDR1 and CDR2 from the germline V gene are SEHNR and FQNEAQ (reference sequence). CDR3 length equals 16 residues.

The CDR3 region is CASSLRLAGVADTQYF. For the CDR3, the DNA is TGTGCCAGCAGCCTTCGACTAGCGGGGGTAGCAGATACGCAGTATTTT. This chain uses TRBV3-1 (or the pseudogene TRBV3-2) with TRBJ2-3; TRBD2 matches 12 bases. CDR3 length: 16 amino acids. V shed 4 bases, J shed 4 bases, and the junction held 6 bases outside the gene matches. Germline CDR1 and CDR2: LGHDT and YNNKEL (reference sequence).

The J gene is TRBJ1-2, the V gene TRBV19; tentative D call: TRBD1 (5 bases). Per the germline V gene, CDR1 is LNHDA and CDR2 is SQIVND (reference sequence). CDR3 size: 12 residues. The ends were cut back, 6 bases at V and 4 bases at J, with 9 bases in the middle. In DNA form, the CDR3 reads TGTGCCAGTAGGGCCGGGGGCTATGGCTACACCTTC. The encoded protein is CASRAGGYGYTF.

The J gene is TRBJ1-2, the V gene TRBV27, with D possibly being TRBD1 (6 bases). CDR1 and CDR2 (germline): MNHEY, SMNVEV (reference sequence). Trimming took 2 bases from V and 0 from J, leaving 16 bases between them. The length of the CDR3 is 17 residues. CDR3 nucleotide sequence: TGTGCCAGCAGTTTACCCCCGGGACAAGGGACTAACTATGGCTACACCTTC. This sequence encodes CASSLPPGQGTNYGYTF.

The V call is TRBV29-1, the J call TRBJ2-5; no reliable D call. V lost 0 bases and J lost 6, with 5 bases in between. The CDR3 is 11 amino acids. Germline V lookup: CDR1 SQVTM, CDR2 ANQGSEA. The CDR3 nucleotides read TGCAGCGTTGAAGATTGGCAGACCCAGTACTTC. Protein: CSVEDWQTQYF.

The chain links TRBV7-8 to TRBJ2-3; the match to TRBD2 covers 8 bases. Trimming removed 5 bases from V and 13 bases from J; junction bases left unmatched: 11. This CDR3 is built from 13 residues. Germline-derived CDR1 and CDR2 are SGHVS and FQNEAQ. In DNA form, the CDR3 reads TGTGCCAGCAGCCTCAATAGCGGGACTTTGGAGTATTTT. This encodes CASSLNSGTLEYF.

The V and J genes are TRBV9 and TRBJ2-5, with TRBD1 as a possible D gene (5 bases). The V gene's germline CDR1 is SGDLS and CDR2 YYNGEE. The CDR3 spans 14 residues. V gave up 2 bases and J gave up 0 bases, with 8 bases separating them. DNA for the CDR3: TGTGCCAGCAGCGTCCAGGACAACCAAGAGACCCAGTACTTC. Translation: CASSVQDNQETQYF.

The V and J genes are TRBV6-5 and TRBJ2-7, with D tentatively TRBD2 (5 bases). Per the germline V gene, CDR1 is MNHEY and CDR2 is SVGAGI. Trimming took 5 bases from V and 2 from J, leaving 16 bases between them. The CDR3 has 15 amino acids. The CDR3 DNA reads as TGTGCCAGCAGTACCGGGGTTCCAGGCGCCTACGAGCAGTACGTC. The encoded protein is CASSTGVPGAYEQYV.

This sequence joins TRBV29-1 and TRBJ2-7, with D hard to call. CDR3 length equals 10 residues. V was shortened by 6 bases and J by 5 bases, with 8 bases between the two germline ends. The germline V gene encodes CDR1 SQVTM and CDR2 ANQGSEA. CDR3 DNA: TGCAGCGTCCCTAGTAACGAGCAGTACGTC. This sequence encodes CSVPSNEQYV.

The V and J genes are TRBV6-5 and TRBJ1-2; TRBD1 matches at 8 bases. Germline loops: CDR1 MNHEY, CDR2 SVGAGI. The CDR3 extends over 14 amino acids. V lost 6 bases, J lost 2 bases, and 5 bases stayed unmatched. CDR3 in DNA: TGTGCCAGCAGCCGGACAGGGCAGAACTATGGCTACACCTTC. It is translated as CASSRTGQNYGYTF.